Here is one T cell receptor (beta chain) with its context. The target antigen is unknown. This sample is part of a study of cytomegalovirus exposure and HLA in healthy donors. Study results and caveats: A later analysis found that most CMV-associated TCR beta chains appeared HLA-restricted. In a later analysis, TCR beta V- and J-gene trimming showed a link to a missense DCLRE1C variant.

Sampled while nominally healthy, donors likely had unrecorded immune exposures. PCR was performed using 60 Vbeta and 13 Jbeta primers. TCRdb's table, derived via immunoSEQ multiplex PCR, lists solely in-frame clones and lacks some. There are over 85,000 clones in the sample; approximately 82% occur only once, and roughly 12% lies in the top ten. V was shortened by 2 bases and J by 4 bases, with 22 bases between the two germline ends. The length of the CDR3 is 18 residues. Germline lookup yields CDR1 KGHSH and CDR2 LQKENI. The rearrangement joins TRBV18 to TRBJ2-3; D not certain. This clonotype originated in a man aged 30 to 45 in good health and CMV-seropositive. Sequenced sample: PBMCs. The DNA of the CDR3 is TGTGCCAGCTCACCAAGTTTAATAAGTGGCCCAGCGCCAGATACGCAGTATTTT. Translating it yields CASSPSLISGPAPDTQYF.